This T cell receptor beta chain was sequenced during a study of T cells after posttransplantation cyclophosphamide. Sequenced by immunoSEQ multiplex PCR; TCRdb stores in-frame clones only, minus some. The table records some 19,000 clones, around 91% of them present only once. The CDR3 is 12 residues long. Per germline, CDR1 SGHAT and CDR2 FQNNGV. V dropped 3 bases and J dropped 6 bases, with 8 bases sitting between them. Methotrexate plus calcineurin inhibitor accompanied controls' myeloablative marrow transplants; sampling was 1 year later. Study conclusions and caveats: TRB clonality was highly associated with recipient CMV seropositivity and reactivation. TRB overlap between skin or GI tissue T cells and blood was limited. Donor CD8+ memory clones often dominated recipient blood repertoires at later times.

Remarks on this clone: Its cognate antigen is unknown.

The V call is TRBV11-2, the J call TRBJ1-2, with a tentative D call TRBD1 (6 bases). The specimen was PBMCs, collected just over 350 days after allogeneic stem cell transplant with calcineurin inhibitor and methotrexate. The TCR comes from a female patient aged 30-39 years who received an allogeneic stem cell transplant from an unrelated donor, was CMV-positive, and had acute and chronic GVHD. The graft donor may account for some of the T cells. CDR3 amino acids: CASSFQGNGYTF. CDR3 nucleotides: TGTGCCAGCAGCTTCCAGGGGAATGGCTACACCTTC.